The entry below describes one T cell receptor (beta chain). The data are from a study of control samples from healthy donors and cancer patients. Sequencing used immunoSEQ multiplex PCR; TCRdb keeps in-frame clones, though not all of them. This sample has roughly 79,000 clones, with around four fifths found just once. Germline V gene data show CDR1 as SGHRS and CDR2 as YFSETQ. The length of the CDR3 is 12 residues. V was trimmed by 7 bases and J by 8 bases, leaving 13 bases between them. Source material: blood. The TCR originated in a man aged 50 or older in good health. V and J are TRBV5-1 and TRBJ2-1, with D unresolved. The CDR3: CASVSLLYEQFF. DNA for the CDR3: TGCGCCAGCGTAAGTTTATTGTATGAGCAGTTCTTC. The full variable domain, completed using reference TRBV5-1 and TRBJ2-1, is KAGVTQTPRYLIKTRGQQVTLSCSPISGHRSVSWYQQTPGQGLQFLFEYFSETQRNKGNFPGRFSGRQFSNSRSEMNVSTLELGDSALYLCASVSLLYEQFFGPGTRLTVL.